This TCR beta chain was documented in a study of T cell responses to AZD1222 COVID-19 vaccine (dated by TCRdb to about 2021). Some background on the complete study: A total of about 230 trial participants underwent TCR sequencing, of whom about 210 received two doses of AZD1222 and about 25 received two doses of the MenACWY control vaccine. Trial participants were enrolled by age into subgroups of 18-55, 56-69 and 70-plus years, and around 150, 28 and 57 TCR-sequenced participants, respectively, were included in these subgroups. General findings and caveats noted by the study authors: Most participants were white British and females outnumbered males, and the authors suggested that clonal diversity may have been underestimated. Only five to seven AZD1222 recipients were SARS-CoV-2 seropositive at baseline, limiting conclusions about previously exposed vaccinees. CD4 TCRs associated with the vaccine covered the entire spike protein, and the dominant responses were in regions 160-218 and 743-854. Because no day 14 peak-response samples were available, repertoires were characterized only after the peak T cell response. After two AZD1222 doses, both the breadth and the depth of spike-specific TCRs were significantly higher than at day 0 and than in MenACWY recipients. Nearly half of unique spike-specific TCRs reportedly recognized epitopes outside regions mutated in the B.1.351 and B.1.1.7 variants. In the small 56-69-year group, the increase in depth fell short of significance, most likely because of low power.

The CDR3 regions of human TCRbeta chains were subjected to immunosequencing. Processing in the source paper ran as follows. TCRs in the repertoires were matched against a reference library of SARS-CoV-2-specific TCRs that had been generated with the MIRA antigen-specificity platform. Breadth was defined as the fraction of unique TCRs that were SARS-CoV-2-associated, and depth was defined as the fraction of total T cells that were SARS-CoV-2-associated. Using the MIRA data, each spike-specific TCR was mapped to the spike region that the TCR reacts to and placed in a CD4 or CD8 class. Log10-transformed breadth and depth values were compared by one-way ANOVA with Sidak's multiple comparisons tests. TCRdb provides this immuneACCESS table in a form limited to in-frame rearrangements. Some clones are lacking; in checked studies, under half of them reflect an unresolved V gene, and why the rest are absent is not known. D and trimming were read from the DNA, whereas the V and J calls and clone size are those reported in that table. The sample table shows 180,000 or so clones, and roughly 94% are seen once. The ten largest make up approximately 1.2% of the sample.

What this sample's time point label stands for: about 28 days (+/-7) after the second vaccine dose. Because spike-specific TCR depth and breadth did not differ between the two schedules, AZD1222 recipients who got a second dose at roughly 4 weeks were pooled with those who got a second dose at roughly 12 weeks. Samples from vaccinated people were obtained from the UK trials COV001 and COV002, which included a single-blind randomized controlled phase 2/3 trial of AZD1222 (ChAdOx1 nCoV-19) in healthy adults. Trial participant PBMC samples were collected at day 0 and day 28 after the second dose for TCRbeta chain sequencing. In the case of this clone: No cognate antigen has been identified for it. No quality values exist for individual bases; no much larger clone is one base distant.

The starting material was peripheral blood, obtained 28 days after the second AZD1222 dose. The receptor was derived from an adult who received the AZD1222 COVID-19 vaccine.

The bases are TGTGCCAGTAGTATAGCCGGGGGGCTGGGTGCTGAAGCTTTCTTT. Its protein reads: CASSIAGGLGAEAFF. The chain couples TRBV19 to TRBJ1-1; the D region possibly corresponds to TRBD1 (6 bases align). The CDR3 starts with the cysteine, ends with the phenylalanine, and has 15 residues. Only the CDR3 DNA stays, 45 bases, in frame from base 1. In the germline V gene (reference sequence), CDR1 corresponds to LNHDA and CDR2 to SQIVND. V is cut by 1 base and J by 6 bases, and the space between the germline ends is 15 bases.